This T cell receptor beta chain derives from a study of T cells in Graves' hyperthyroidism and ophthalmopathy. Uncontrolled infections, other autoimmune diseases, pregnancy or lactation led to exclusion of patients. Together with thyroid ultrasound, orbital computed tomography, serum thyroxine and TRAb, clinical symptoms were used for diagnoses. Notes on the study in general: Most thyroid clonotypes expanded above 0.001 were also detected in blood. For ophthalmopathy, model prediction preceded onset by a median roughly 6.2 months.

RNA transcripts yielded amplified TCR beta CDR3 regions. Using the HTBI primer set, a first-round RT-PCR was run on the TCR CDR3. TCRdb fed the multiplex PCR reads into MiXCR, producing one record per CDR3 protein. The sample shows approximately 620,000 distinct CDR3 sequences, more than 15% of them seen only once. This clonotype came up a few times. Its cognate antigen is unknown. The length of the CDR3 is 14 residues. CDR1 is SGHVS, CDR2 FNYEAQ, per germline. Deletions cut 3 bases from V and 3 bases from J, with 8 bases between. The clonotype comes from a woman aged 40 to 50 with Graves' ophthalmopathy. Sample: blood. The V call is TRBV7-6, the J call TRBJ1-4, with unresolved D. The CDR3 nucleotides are TGTGCCAGCAGCTTCTCCGGACCTAATGAAAAACTGTTTTTT. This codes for CASSFSGPNEKLFF.